Below, 26 T cell receptor beta chains from the same sample are listed, as sequenced in a study of T cell changes during pregnancy in multiple sclerosis. TCRdb's table, derived via immunoSEQ multiplex PCR, lists solely in-frame clones and lacks some. The profile shows roughly 40,000 clones, approximately 91% of them singletons. The sample here was CD4+ T cells from peripheral blood mononuclear cells, taken after pregnancy. These receptors all come from a female donor in good health, enrolled as a control in a pregnancy study.

This chain uses TRBV27 with TRBJ2-5, with 7 bases that match TRBD2. V trimming: 5 bases; J trimming: 4 bases; junction bases outside the gene matches: 10. Germline CDR1 and CDR2: MNHEY and SMNVEV (reference sequence). The CDR3 has 15 residues. CDR3 in amino acids: CASSTAGEVSETQYF. DNA for the CDR3: TGTGCCAGCAGTACGGCGGGAGAGGTATCAGAGACCCAGTACTTC.

The chain has TRBV21-1 and TRBJ2-1; the D call of TRBD2 is as the table states it, not checked on the DNA. TRBV21-1 is recorded as a pseudogene. This CDR3 is 15 amino acids long. Here the CDR3 reads CAGPRFGRTHNEQFF. The DNA for the CDR3 is TGTGCCGGCCCGAGGTTTGGGAGAACCCACAATGAGCAGTTCTTC.

The gene calls are TRBV5-6 and TRBJ1-2; D may be TRBD1 (6 bases). Germline V lookup: CDR1 SGHDT, CDR2 YYEEEE. V lost 0 bases and J lost 4, with 7 bases in between. This CDR3 has 13 amino acids. The CDR3 bases are TGTGCCAGCAGCTTGGGAGGGGGCTATGGCTACACCTTC. Protein: CASSLGGGYGYTF.

The rearrangement joins TRBV29-1 to TRBJ2-5; D is undetermined. The ends were cut back, 6 bases at V and 4 bases at J, with 12 bases in the middle. CDR1 is SQVTM and CDR2 is ANQGSEA in the germline V gene. The CDR3 extends over 12 amino acids. The CDR3 is CSVRSIIETQYF. The CDR3 DNA sequence: TGCAGCGTAAGGAGTATCATAGAGACCCAGTACTTC. Supplemented by reference TRBV29-1 and TRBJ2-5, the full variable domain reads SAVISQKPSRDICQRGTSLTIQCQVDSQVTMMFWYRQQPGQSLTLIATANQGSEATYESGFVIDKFPISRPNLTFSTLTVSNMSPEDSSIYLCSVRSIIETQYFGPGTRLLVL.

The chain carries TRBV5-4 and TRBJ2-7; 8 bases align to TRBD2. Per germline, CDR1 SGHNT and CDR2 YYREEE (reference sequence). V shed 5 bases and J 0 bases; nucleotides not matched to a gene: 7. The CDR3 is 15 amino acids. CDR3 bases: TGTGCCAGCAGTACCGGGACTAGAGGCTCCTACGAGCAGTACTTC. This gives the protein CASSTGTRGSYEQYF.

This chain links TRBV28 with TRBJ2-3, with TRBD2 matching 14 bases. Trimming at V came to 4 bases and at J to 6 bases, leaving 9 bases not matched to a gene. This CDR3 comprises 17 residues. Per germline, CDR1 MDHEN and CDR2 SYDVKM. As DNA, the CDR3 is TGTGCCAGCAGTTCCTCGACTAGCGGGGGGGCCATTGATACGCAGTATTTT. It specifies CASSSSTSGGAIDTQYF.

This chain connects TRBV18 to TRBJ1-2; TRBD1 agrees at 7 bases. Unmatched junction bases numbered 2, after V lost 1 base and J lost 3 bases. The CDR3 length is 14 residues. CDR1 is KGHSH, CDR2 LQKENI, per germline. CDR3 DNA: TGTGCCAGCTCACCACAGGGGGCAGACTATGGCTACACCTTC. The encoded protein is CASSPQGADYGYTF.

For this clone: This specimen includes other DNA sequences encoding the same CDR3. The chain carries TRBV18 and TRBJ1-4, with 11 bases identical to TRBD1. This CDR3 is 14 amino acids long. Trimming at V came to 3 bases and at J to 6 bases, leaving 0 bases not matched to a gene. Germline V gene data show CDR1 as KGHSH and CDR2 as LQKENI. The CDR3 reads CASSPGQGDEKLFF. The DNA for the CDR3 is TGTGCCAGCTCACCGGGACAGGGGGATGAAAAACTGTTTTTT. Based on the CDR3 plus reference TRBV18 and TRBJ1-4, the full variable domain is NAGVMQNPRHLVRRRGQEARLRCSPMKGHSHVYWYRQLPEEGLKFMVYLQKENIIDESGMPKERFSAEFPKEGPSILRIQQVVRGDSAAYFCASSPGQGDEKLFFGSGTQLSVL.

The count of this clone is one. CDR3 nucleotide sequence: TGTGCCAGCAGCTTATTGGGCGGGGGGTACAATGTGGGTGAGCAGTTCTTC. Translating gives CASSLLGGGYNVGEQFF. The rearrangement uses TRBV7-2 and TRBJ2-1, with 8 bases identical to TRBD2. Germline lookup yields CDR1 SGHTA and CDR2 FQGNSA. This CDR3 spans 17 amino acids. V dropped 2 bases and J dropped 9; count of bases not matched to a gene: 15.

The chain joins TRBV2 to TRBJ2-7, with TRBD1 matching 10 bases. This CDR3 comprises 15 residues. The germline V gene has CDR1 SNHLY and CDR2 FYNNEI. The V segment lost 5 bases and the J segment 7 bases; nucleotides outside the gene matches: 11. The CDR3 DNA follows: TGTGCCAGCAGTCCAAGGGGGACAGGGGAGGGAGAGCAGTACTTC. This gives the protein CASSPRGTGEGEQYF.

The chain has TRBV11-2 and TRBJ2-1; a weak D match, TRBD1 (6 bases). The CDR3 contains 14 residues. Trimming shortened V by 1 base and J by 9 bases, and 13 bases separated the two germline ends. Germline loops: CDR1 SGHAT, CDR2 FQNNGV. The CDR3 loop reads CASSLGTVRFEQFF. CDR3 in DNA: TGTGCCAGCAGCTTAGGGACAGTACGATTTGAGCAGTTCTTC.

J is TRBJ2-5 and V is TRBV7-6; D might be TRBD1 (5 bases). V was clipped by 5 bases and J by 5 bases, with 12 bases between them. CDR3 length equals 13 residues. The V gene's germline CDR1 is SGHVS and CDR2 FNYEAQ. Written as DNA, the CDR3 is TGTGCCAGCAGCCCTAGGGGTCGGGAGACCCAGTACTTC. This codes for CASSPRGRETQYF. The whole variable domain, filled in from reference TRBV7-6 and TRBJ2-5, reads GAGVSQSPRYKVTKRGQDVALRCDPISGHVSLYWYRQALGQGPEFLTYFNYEAQQDKSGLPNDRFSAERPEGSISTLTIQRTEQRDSAMYRCASSPRGRETQYFGPGTRLLVL.

This clone has a single count. The chain couples TRBV6-5 to TRBJ2-3; TRBD2 matches at 7 bases. J lost 8 bases, V lost 8 bases, and 7 bases had no gene match. CDR3 length: 12 residues. CDR1 is MNHEY, CDR2 SVGAGI, per germline. CDR3 sequence: CASRVGEGTQYF. DNA for the CDR3: TGTGCCAGCCGGGTTGGGGAGGGTACGCAGTATTTT.

J is TRBJ2-1 and V is TRBV5-6; perhaps TRBD2 as D (5 bases). The CDR3 runs to 11 residues. Trimming pared 6 bases from V and 14 bases from J, leaving 15 bases between. Germline V gene data show CDR1 as SGHDT and CDR2 as YYEEEE. The CDR3 bases are TGTGCCAGCACGGGAAGCGGACGGGAGTTCTTC. This encodes CASTGSGREFF.

The chain couples TRBV5-1 to TRBJ2-2; no definite D call. The length of the CDR3 is 14 residues. Germline V gene lookup returns CDR1 SGHRS and CDR2 YFSETQ. The V gene lost 4 bases and the J gene lost 5 bases, with 12 bases spanning the gap. The CDR3 reads CASSAAVGTGELFF. CDR3 coding DNA: TGCGCCAGCAGCGCCGCCGTCGGGACCGGGGAGCTGTTTTTT.

The chain has TRBV4-1 and TRBJ1-5, with D hard to call. Per the germline V gene, CDR1 is MGHRA and CDR2 is YSYEKL. V gave up 0 bases and J gave up 5 bases, with 11 bases separating them. The CDR3 totals 15 residues. CDR3 residues: CASSQEGYGDQPQHF. The CDR3 DNA follows: TGCGCCAGCAGCCAAGAAGGCTACGGGGATCAGCCCCAGCATTTT.

The chain is built from TRBV11-2 and TRBJ2-6, with 11 bases that match TRBD2. V lost 5 bases and J lost 4; bases outside the gene matches: 10. The germline V gene has CDR1 SGHAT and CDR2 FQNNGV. The CDR3 totals 18 residues. This CDR3 reads CASSPLLGLAAGANVLTF. The CDR3 DNA reads TGTGCCAGCAGCCCTCTCCTGGGACTAGCGGCCGGGGCCAACGTCCTGACTTTC.

The rearrangement uses TRBV25-1 and TRBJ1-6, with TRBD1 matching over 8 bases. V was clipped by 6 bases and J by 9 bases; unmatched bases: 7. This CDR3 comprises 14 residues. CDR1 and CDR2 (germline): MGHDK, SYGVNS. The CDR3: CASRDRAYGSPLHF. The CDR3 nucleotides read TGTGCCAGCAGGGACAGGGCCTACGGTTCACCCCTCCACTTT.

CDR3 DNA sequence: TGTGCCAGCAGCCGGATCCAGGGGGCTGATGGCTACACCTTC. Translating it yields CASSRIQGADGYTF. The chain is built from TRBV9 and TRBJ1-2, with 8 bases identical to TRBD1. Germline-derived CDR1 and CDR2 are SGDLS and YYNGEE. This CDR3 region has 14 residues. V gave up 4 bases and J gave up 6 bases; unmatched junction bases: 8.

The rearrangement uses TRBV28 and TRBJ1-2; the match to TRBD1 covers 7 bases. Germline loops: CDR1 MDHEN, CDR2 SYDVKM. V lost 4 bases and J lost 2; bases outside the gene matches: 4. The CDR3 extends over 14 amino acids. CDR3 nucleotides: TGTGCCAGCAGTTCGGGACAGCTCAACTATGGCTACACCTTC. Residues: CASSSGQLNYGYTF.

The chain uses TRBV7-8 and TRBJ2-3, with TRBD1 identical over 7 bases. CDR3 length: 16 residues. The junction had 10 bases not matched to a gene; V was cut back by 1 base and J by 6 bases. Looked up from germline, CDR1 is SGHVS and CDR2 is FQNEAQ. The CDR3 sequence: CASSLEGAGRSDTQYF. Written as DNA, the CDR3 is TGTGCCAGCAGCTTAGAGGGGGCCGGACGTTCTGATACGCAGTATTTT. The complete variable domain, with remaining parts taken from reference TRBV7-8 and TRBJ2-3, reads GAGVSQSPRYKVAKRGQDVALRCDPISGHVSLFWYQQALGQGPEFLTYFQNEAQLDKSGLPSDRFFAERPEGSVSTLKIQRTQQEDSAVYLCASSLEGAGRSDTQYFGPGTRLTVL.

The V call is TRBV10-3, the J call TRBJ2-7; 7 bases are a match to TRBD1. With 5 bases clipped from V and 0 bases from J, the junction kept 7 bases outside the gene matches. There are 15 residues in the CDR3. The germline CDR1 and CDR2 sequences are ENHRY and SYGVKD. CDR3 bases: TGTGCCATCAGTCAGGCCCGGGACAGCTCCTACGAGCAGTACTTC. It yields the protein CAISQARDSSYEQYF.

The V and J genes are TRBV14 and TRBJ2-5; D might be TRBD2 (6 bases). The ends were cut back, 4 bases at V and 5 bases at J, with 11 bases in the middle. There are 13 residues in the CDR3. Germline CDR1 reads SGHDN; CDR2 reads FVKESK. The CDR3 nucleotides are TGTGCCAGCAGCCGACTAGTTGCGGAGACCCAGTACTTC. It codes for CASSRLVAETQYF.

The J gene is TRBJ2-1, the V gene TRBV20-1; D is undetermined. Germline V gene lookup returns CDR1 DFQATT and CDR2 SNEGSKA (reference sequence). V lost 6 bases, J lost 9 bases, and 12 bases lay in between. This CDR3 spans 11 amino acids. CDR3 in DNA: TGCAGTGCCGCTGACTTTCCTGAGCAGTTCTTC. As protein: CSAADFPEQFF.

The chain combines TRBV10-3 with TRBJ2-7; 8 bases align to TRBD2. V dropped 5 bases and J dropped 0; count of bases not matched to a gene: 3. The CDR3 runs 14 residues. CDR1 and CDR2 (germline): ENHRY, SYGVKD. CDR3 nucleotide sequence: TGTGCCATCAGTTATAGCGGGGACTCCTACGAGCAGTACTTC. Its translation: CAISYSGDSYEQYF.

This rearrangement joins TRBV19 to TRBJ2-3; TRBD2 is a possible D gene (6 bases). Germline CDR1 LNHDA, CDR2 SQIVND (reference sequence). V dropped 4 bases and J dropped 1 base, with 15 bases sitting between them. The CDR3 has 16 amino acids. The CDR3 DNA is TGTGCCAGTAGTAAGGGACTTCTCGCGGGCACAGATACGCAGTATTTT. This gives the protein CASSKGLLAGTDTQYF.